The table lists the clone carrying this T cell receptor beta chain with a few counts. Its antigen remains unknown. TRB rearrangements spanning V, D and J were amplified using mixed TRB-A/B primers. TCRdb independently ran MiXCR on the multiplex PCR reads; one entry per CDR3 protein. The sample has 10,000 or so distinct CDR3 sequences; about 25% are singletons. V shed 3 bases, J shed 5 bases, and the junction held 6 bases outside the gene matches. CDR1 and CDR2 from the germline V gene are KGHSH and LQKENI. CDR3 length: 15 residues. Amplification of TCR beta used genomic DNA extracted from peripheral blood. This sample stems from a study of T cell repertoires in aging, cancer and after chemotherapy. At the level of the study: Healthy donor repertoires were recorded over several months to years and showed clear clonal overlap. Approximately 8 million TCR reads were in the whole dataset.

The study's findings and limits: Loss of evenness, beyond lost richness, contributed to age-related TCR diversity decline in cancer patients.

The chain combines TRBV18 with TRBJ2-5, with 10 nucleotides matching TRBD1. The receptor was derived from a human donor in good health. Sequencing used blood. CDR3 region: CASSPTGTGDETQYF. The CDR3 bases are TGTGCCAGCTCACCTACCGGGACAGGGGACGAGACCCAGTACTTC.